The clone carrying this TCR beta chain was detected a few times. TCR beta CDR3 regions were amplified from RNA transcripts. A first-round RT-PCR of the TCR CDR3 used the HTBI primer set. In TCRdb, the multiplex PCR reads were re-called with MiXCR into one record per CDR3 protein. The sample yields 500,000 to 800,000 distinct CDR3 sequences, about 45% seen once. The sample originates from a study of T cells in Graves' hyperthyroidism and ophthalmopathy. Specimen: peripheral blood or thyroid tissue (not recorded which). The receptor comes from an adult man with Graves' disease, either hyperthyroidism or ophthalmopathy (not recorded which).

The CDR3 protein is CASSSTTDTQYF. For the CDR3, the DNA is TGTGCCAGCAGTTCCACCACAGATACGCAGTATTTT. The chain uses TRBV12-3 or TRBV12-4 and TRBJ2-3, with unresolved D. The CDR3 runs 12 residues. V lost 4 bases to trimming and J lost 2 bases, with 4 bases between them.